Presented here are 22 T cell receptor beta chains from one specimen sequenced in a study of blood T cell repertoires in COVID-19 (dated by TCRdb to about 2020). The receptor library was made with the immunoSEQ multiplex PCR assay. What TCRdb holds here is the immuneACCESS table cut down to in-frame rearrangements. Part of the clones is not present; checked against another copy, under half of the missing clones reflect an unresolved V gene, and the others are unexplained. Recorded for this sample are roughly 200,000 clones; about 90% of them occurred a single time. The ten largest clones capture approximately 2.1% of the sample. Sample: PBMCs or T cells enriched from blood (not recorded which). These receptors originate from a woman in her twenties or thirties who had recovered from COVID-19.

The rearrangement uses TRBV27 and TRBJ1-5, with TRBD1 matching 8 bases. Germline-derived CDR1 and CDR2 are MNHEY and SMNVEV (reference sequence). J was trimmed by 2 bases and V by 1 base; bases with no gene match: 1. The CDR3 consists of 15 residues. CDR3 loop: CASSLYRGGNQPQHF. CDR3 coding DNA: TGTGCCAGCAGTTTATACAGGGGGGGCAATCAGCCCCAGCATTTT.

The V and J genes are TRBV6-1 and TRBJ1-2, with a possible D match to TRBD1 (6 bases). Per germline, CDR1 MNHNS and CDR2 SASEGT. There are 16 residues in the CDR3. V was clipped by 2 bases and J by 2 bases, with 15 bases between them. CDR3 bases: TGTGCCAGCAGTGAATGGGGGCGCCCTTTAAACTATGGCTACACCTTC. Protein sequence: CASSEWGRPLNYGYTF.

The V and J genes are TRBV5-1 and TRBJ1-1; no reliable D call. The CDR3 totals 15 residues. The V end was cut by 4 bases, the J end by 0 bases, with 13 bases between. Germline CDR1 SGHRS, CDR2 YFSETQ. DNA of the CDR3: TGCGCCAGCAGCCCTGGAGGGCGTTTGAACACTGAAGCTTTCTTT. Its translation: CASSPGGRLNTEAFF.

The rearrangement joins TRBV30 to TRBJ1-3; 8 bases agree with TRBD1. This CDR3 has 15 amino acids. The germline V gene encodes CDR1 GTSNPN and CDR2 SVGIG (reference sequence). J gave up 0 bases and V 1 base, and 2 bases lay outside the gene matches. The CDR3 reads CAWSGTGGSGNTIYF. The CDR3, as DNA: TGTGCCTGGAGTGGCACAGGGGGCTCTGGAAACACCATATATTTT. Together with reference TRBV30 and TRBJ1-3, the CDR3 gives the full variable domain: SQTIHQWPATLVQPVGSPLSLECTVEGTSNPNLYWYRQAAGRGLQLLFYSVGIGQISSEVPQNLSASRPQDRQFILSSKKLLLSDSGFYLCAWSGTGGSGNTIYFGEGSWLTVV.

The chain employs TRBV5-1 and TRBJ1-2; 9 positions match TRBD1. CDR1 is SGHRS, CDR2 YFSETQ, per germline. CDR3 length: 16 amino acids. Trimming at V came to 2 bases and at J to 3 bases, leaving 8 bases not matched to a gene. The CDR3 loop is CASSLRQGEGDYGYTF. The CDR3 region has the DNA TGCGCCAGCAGCTTAAGACAGGGGGAAGGTGACTATGGCTACACCTTC.

CDR3 DNA sequence: TGTGCCAGCAGCCGCGACTCAAGACTCTACGAGCAGTACTTC. This sequence encodes CASSRDSRLYEQYF. This chain uses TRBV7-2 with TRBJ2-7; no definite D call. This CDR3 contains 14 residues. Per the germline V gene, CDR1 is SGHTA and CDR2 is FQGNSA. V lost 5 bases and J 3 bases, leaving 14 bases between the germline ends.

The chain has TRBV11-2 and TRBJ1-2, with D unresolved. V was shortened by 0 bases and J by 4 bases, with 6 bases between the two germline ends. The CDR3 extends over 13 amino acids. Germline CDR1 and CDR2: SGHAT and FQNNGV. The CDR3 DNA reads TGTGCCAGCAGCTTAGATCGGGGCTATGGCTACACCTTC. Amino acid sequence: CASSLDRGYGYTF.

The chain combines TRBV7-2 with TRBJ1-3, with 9 nucleotides matching TRBD1. Trimming removed 5 bases from V and 2 bases from J; junction bases left unmatched: 7. The germline gives CDR1 SGHTA, CDR2 FQGNSA. This CDR3 is built from 16 residues. The CDR3 loop reads CASSKQQGATGNTIYF. For the CDR3, the DNA is TGTGCCAGCAGCAAACAACAGGGGGCAACTGGAAACACCATATATTTT.

This clone was recorded only once. This chain joins TRBV11-3 and TRBJ1-4, with D possibly being TRBD1 (5 bases). Germline assignment: CDR1 SGHNT and CDR2 YENEEA. Between the trimmed V and J ends, which lost 7 bases and 10 bases, there was a span of 13 bases. The CDR3 is 12 residues long. The CDR3 is CASTDLQGKLFF. For the CDR3, the DNA is TGTGCCAGCACCGACCTCCAGGGAAAACTGTTTTTT.

The chain carries TRBV6-5 and TRBJ1-5, with 8 positions matching TRBD1. V was clipped by 6 bases and J by 5 bases; unmatched bases: 6. This CDR3 region has 14 residues. Germline-derived CDR1 and CDR2 are MNHEY and SVGAGI. The CDR3 is CASSQGQEYQPQHF. The CDR3 nucleotides read TGTGCCAGCAGCCAGGGACAGGAGTATCAGCCCCAGCATTTT.

The J gene is TRBJ2-1, the V gene TRBV5-1; weak D call: TRBD2 (5 bases). The CDR3 is 14 residues long. The V and J ends lost 6 bases and 2 bases respectively, with 12 bases between them. Germline loops: CDR1 SGHRS, CDR2 YFSETQ. The CDR3 spells CASKEVGTYNEQFF. The CDR3 DNA sequence: TGCGCCAGCAAGGAGGTGGGGACCTACAATGAGCAGTTCTTC.

This clone was picked up one time. This sequence joins TRBV6-4 and TRBJ1-4; D not certain. Germline V gene data show CDR1 as MRHNA and CDR2 as SNTAGT. The V gene lost 6 bases and the J gene lost 8 bases, with 19 bases spanning the gap. The CDR3 is 15 amino acids. The CDR3, as DNA: TGTGCCAGCAGACAGAAAACAAAAATGGGCGAAAAACTGTTTTTT. Translating gives CASRQKTKMGEKLFF.

The chain employs TRBV9 and TRBJ1-1; D is perhaps TRBD1 (5 bases). Germline V gives CDR1 SGDLS, CDR2 YYNGEE. Trimming pared 0 bases from V and 1 base from J, leaving 7 bases between. The CDR3 length is 14 residues. This chain's CDR3 is CASSVDGQNTEAFF. CDR3 in DNA: TGTGCCAGCAGCGTAGATGGACAGAACACTGAAGCTTTCTTT.

The sample holds one count of this clone. The genes are TRBV7-3 and TRBJ2-6; 10 bases align to TRBD1. This CDR3 is 18 amino acids long. The J segment lost 2 bases and the V segment lost 5 bases, leaving 9 bases of the junction unmatched. From germline, CDR1 is SGHTA and CDR2 FQGTGA. CDR3 protein: CASSALDRGLAGANVLTF. Written as DNA, the CDR3 is TGTGCCAGCAGCGCTCTCGACAGGGGGCTTGCTGGGGCCAACGTCCTGACTTTC.

The chain uses TRBV5-8 and TRBJ1-1, with D hard to call. Trimming removed 4 bases at V and 0 bases at J, with 19 bases between. Germline V gene lookup returns CDR1 SGHTS and CDR2 YDEGEE. This CDR3 has 17 amino acids. The CDR3 sequence: CASSRQPGSGMNTEAFF. The CDR3 nucleotides are TGTGCCAGCAGCCGGCAGCCTGGATCGGGAATGAACACTGAAGCTTTCTTT.

This clone was seen just once. The chain has TRBV20-1 and TRBJ2-1; 7 bases are a match to TRBD2. The CDR3 covers 14 residues. The germline V gene has CDR1 DFQATT and CDR2 SNEGSKA (reference sequence). V lost 3 bases to trimming and J lost 7 bases; unmatched junction nucleotides: 9. In DNA form, the CDR3 reads TGCAGTGCTAGTAAAGCGGGGCTTAGAAATGAGCAGTTCTTC. Translation: CSASKAGLRNEQFF.

This clone was counted between two and nine times. The chain uses TRBV5-1 and TRBJ2-2; D gene ambiguous. Germline-derived CDR1 and CDR2 are SGHRS and YFSETQ. The ends were cut back, 1 base at V and 7 bases at J, with 8 bases in the middle. The CDR3 contains 13 residues. The CDR3 nucleotides read TGCGCCAGCAGCTTGTTTTCCGGCGGGGAGCTGTTTTTT. Translated, it gives CASSLFSGGELFF.

A few counts support this clone. CDR3 in amino acids: CASGARLGKTQYF. CDR3 sequence (DNA): TGTGCCAGCGGGGCGAGACTTGGGAAGACCCAGTACTTC. This chain uses TRBV2 with TRBJ2-5, with D possibly matching TRBD1 (5 bases). The CDR3 length is 13 residues. Germline V gene sequence: CDR1 SNHLY, CDR2 FYNNEI. V lost 8 bases to trimming and J lost 6 bases, with 16 bases between them.

The chain combines TRBV6-5 with TRBJ2-3, with TRBD1 matching over 8 bases. The length of the CDR3 is 16 residues. Trimming removed 0 bases from V and 6 bases from J; junction bases left unmatched: 8. The V gene's germline CDR1 is MNHEY and CDR2 SVGAGI. The CDR3 DNA reads TGTGCCAGCAGTTACTCGGTGGGGCAGGGGGCGGATACGCAGTATTTT. This translates into CASSYSVGQGADTQYF.

V gene TRBV10-3 combines with J gene TRBJ1-6, with 9 bases that match TRBD1. The junction had 11 bases not matched to a gene; V was cut back by 0 bases and J by 5 bases. Germline CDR1 ENHRY, CDR2 SYGVKD. The CDR3 is made up of 19 amino acids. CDR3 loop: CAISESGTTGGGNNSPLHF. The CDR3 bases are TGTGCCATCAGTGAGTCGGGAACTACAGGGGGCGGAAATAATTCACCCCTCCACTTT.

The chain uses TRBV27 and TRBJ1-2; weak D call: TRBD1 (6 bases). Trimming shortened V by 0 bases and J by 2 bases, and 7 bases separated the two germline ends. The CDR3 is 14 amino acids. The germline gives CDR1 MNHEY, CDR2 SMNVEV (reference sequence). The CDR3 here is CASSLSGANYGYTF. The CDR3 region has the DNA TGTGCCAGCAGTTTATCGGGGGCAAACTATGGCTACACCTTC.

The chain carries TRBV27 and TRBJ1-2; D remains unclear. The CDR3 consists of 17 residues. Trimming stripped 5 bases from V and 4 bases from J, with 23 bases between. Germline V lookup: CDR1 MNHEY, CDR2 SMNVEV (reference sequence). The CDR3 sequence is CASSRRTDYSPFYGYTF. For the CDR3, the DNA is TGTGCCAGCAGTCGAAGGACGGACTACTCTCCTTTCTATGGCTACACCTTC.